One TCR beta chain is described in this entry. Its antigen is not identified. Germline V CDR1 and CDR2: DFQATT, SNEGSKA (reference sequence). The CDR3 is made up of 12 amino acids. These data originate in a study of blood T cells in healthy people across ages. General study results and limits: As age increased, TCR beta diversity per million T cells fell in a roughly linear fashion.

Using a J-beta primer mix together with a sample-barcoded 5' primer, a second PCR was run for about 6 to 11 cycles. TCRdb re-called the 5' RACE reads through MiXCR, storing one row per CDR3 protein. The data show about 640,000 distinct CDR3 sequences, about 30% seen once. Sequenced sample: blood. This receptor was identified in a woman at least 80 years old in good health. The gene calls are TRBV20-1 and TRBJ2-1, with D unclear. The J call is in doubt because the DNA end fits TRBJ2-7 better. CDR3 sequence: CSARPRTYEQYF. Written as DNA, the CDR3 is TGCAGTGCTAGACCACGGACCTACGAGCAGTACTTC.